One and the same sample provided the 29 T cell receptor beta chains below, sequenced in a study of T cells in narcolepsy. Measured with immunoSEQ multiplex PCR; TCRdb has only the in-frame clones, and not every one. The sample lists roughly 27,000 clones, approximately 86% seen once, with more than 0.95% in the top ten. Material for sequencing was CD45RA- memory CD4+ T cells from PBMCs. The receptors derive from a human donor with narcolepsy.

In DNA, the CDR3 is TGCAGCTGGGACAGAGGCACAGATACGCAGTATTTT. Amino acids: CSWDRGTDTQYF. The gene calls are TRBV29-1 and TRBJ2-3; TRBD1 matches at 7 bases. The V gene end was trimmed by 8 bases and the J gene end by 1 base; junction bases not matched to a gene: 3. Germline assignment: CDR1 SQVTM and CDR2 ANQGSEA. The CDR3 runs to 12 residues.

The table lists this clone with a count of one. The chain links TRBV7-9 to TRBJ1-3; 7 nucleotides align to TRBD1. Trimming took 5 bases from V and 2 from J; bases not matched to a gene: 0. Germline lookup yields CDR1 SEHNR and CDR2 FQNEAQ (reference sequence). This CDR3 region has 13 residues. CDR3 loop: CASSQGAGNTIYF. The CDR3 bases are TGTGCCAGCAGCCAGGGGGCTGGAAACACCATATATTTT.

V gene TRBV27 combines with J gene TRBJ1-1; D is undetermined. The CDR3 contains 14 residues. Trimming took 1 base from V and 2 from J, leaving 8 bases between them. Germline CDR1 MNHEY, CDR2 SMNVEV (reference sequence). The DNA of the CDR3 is TGTGCCAGCAGTTTATGGACCGATAACACTGAAGCTTTCTTT. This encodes CASSLWTDNTEAFF.

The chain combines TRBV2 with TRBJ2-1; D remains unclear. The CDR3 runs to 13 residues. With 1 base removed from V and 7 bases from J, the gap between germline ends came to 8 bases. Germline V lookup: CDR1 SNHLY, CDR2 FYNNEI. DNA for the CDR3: TGTGCCAGCAGTGAAGTGGGATCTAATGAGCAGTTCTTC. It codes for CASSEVGSNEQFF.

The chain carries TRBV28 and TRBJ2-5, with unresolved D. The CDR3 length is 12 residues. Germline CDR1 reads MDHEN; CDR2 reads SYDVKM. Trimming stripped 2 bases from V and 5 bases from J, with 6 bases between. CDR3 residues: CASSLLSETQYF. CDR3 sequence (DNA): TGTGCCAGCAGTTTACTGTCGGAGACCCAGTACTTC.

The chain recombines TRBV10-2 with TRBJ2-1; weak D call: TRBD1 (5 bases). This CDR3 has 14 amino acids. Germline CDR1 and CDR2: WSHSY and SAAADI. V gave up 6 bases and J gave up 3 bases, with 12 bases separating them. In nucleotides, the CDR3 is TGCGCCAGCAGAACAGGCCTCGGCTACAATGAGCAGTTCTTC. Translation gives CASRTGLGYNEQFF.

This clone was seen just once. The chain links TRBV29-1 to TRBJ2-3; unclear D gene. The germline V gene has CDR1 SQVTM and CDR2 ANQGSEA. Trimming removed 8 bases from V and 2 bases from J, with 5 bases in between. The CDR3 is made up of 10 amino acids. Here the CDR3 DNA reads TGCAGCACCAACACAGATACGCAGTATTTT. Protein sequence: CSTNTDTQYF.

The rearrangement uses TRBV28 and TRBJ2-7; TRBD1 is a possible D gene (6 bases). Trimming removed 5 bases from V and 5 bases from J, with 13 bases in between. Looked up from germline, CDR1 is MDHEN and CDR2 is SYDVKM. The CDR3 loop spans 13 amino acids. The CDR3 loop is CASSQGQMNEQYV. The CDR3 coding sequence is TGTGCCAGCAGTCAGGGGCAGATGAACGAGCAGTACGTC.

The CDR3 bases are TGTGCCAGCAGTAAGACCGGGACAGGCTATGGCTACACCTTC. It translates to CASSKTGTGYGYTF. The chain combines TRBV6-5 with TRBJ1-2, with 8 bases that match TRBD1. This CDR3 is built from 14 residues. Germline V CDR1 and CDR2: MNHEY, SVGAGI. Unmatched junction bases numbered 6, after V lost 5 bases and J lost 4 bases.

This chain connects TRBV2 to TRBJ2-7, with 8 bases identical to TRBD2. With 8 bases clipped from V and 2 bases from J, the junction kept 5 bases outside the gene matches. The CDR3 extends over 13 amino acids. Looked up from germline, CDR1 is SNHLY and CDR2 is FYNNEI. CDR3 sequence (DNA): TGTGCCAGCGTCGGGGGGGCGGCCTACGAGCAGTACTTC. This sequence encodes CASVGGAAYEQYF.

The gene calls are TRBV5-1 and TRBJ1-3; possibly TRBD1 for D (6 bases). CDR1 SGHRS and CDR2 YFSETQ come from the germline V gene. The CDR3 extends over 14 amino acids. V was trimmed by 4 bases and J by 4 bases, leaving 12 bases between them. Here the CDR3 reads CASSPDRAGNTIYF. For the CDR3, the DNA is TGCGCCAGCAGCCCGGACAGAGCAGGAAACACCATATATTTT.

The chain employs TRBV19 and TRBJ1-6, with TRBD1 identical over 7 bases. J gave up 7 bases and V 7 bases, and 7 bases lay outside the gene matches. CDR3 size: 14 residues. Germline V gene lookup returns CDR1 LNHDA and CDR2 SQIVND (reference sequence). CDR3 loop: CASTLDRRNSPLHF. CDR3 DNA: TGTGCCAGTACCCTGGACAGGAGGAATTCACCCCTCCACTTT.

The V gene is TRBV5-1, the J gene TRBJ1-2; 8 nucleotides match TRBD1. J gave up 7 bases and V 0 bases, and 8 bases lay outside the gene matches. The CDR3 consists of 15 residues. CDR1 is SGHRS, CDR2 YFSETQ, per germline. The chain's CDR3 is CASSLEGSGGSGYTF. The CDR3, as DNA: TGCGCCAGCAGCTTGGAAGGTTCAGGGGGCTCTGGCTACACCTTC.

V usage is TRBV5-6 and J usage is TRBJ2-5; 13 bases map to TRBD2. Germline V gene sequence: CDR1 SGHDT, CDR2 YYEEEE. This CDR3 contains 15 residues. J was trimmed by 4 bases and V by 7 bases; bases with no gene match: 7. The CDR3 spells CASVTRLAGGETQYF. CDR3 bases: TGTGCCAGCGTAACTCGACTAGCGGGGGGAGAGACCCAGTACTTC. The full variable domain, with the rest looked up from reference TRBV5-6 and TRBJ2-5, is DAGVTQSPTHLIKTRGQQVTLRCSPKSGHDTVSWYQQALGQGPQFIFQYYEEEERQRGNFPDRFSGHQFPNYSSELNVNALLLGDSALYLCASVTRLAGGETQYFGPGTRLLVL.

The CDR3: CASSLAGRDNEKLFF. Here the CDR3 DNA reads TGCGCCAGCAGCTTGGCCGGGCGGGATAATGAAAAACTGTTTTTT. The gene calls are TRBV5-1 and TRBJ1-4; no clear D gene. This CDR3 contains 15 residues. V was cut by 0 bases and J by 4 bases, with 10 bases left in between. Germline lookup yields CDR1 SGHRS and CDR2 YFSETQ.

This CDR3 is CASSLASPGNNQPQHF. DNA for the CDR3: TGTGCCAGCAGCTTGGCCTCCCCTGGGAACAATCAGCCCCAGCATTTT. The V gene is TRBV5-8, the J gene TRBJ1-5, with unresolved D. Trimming removed 0 bases at V and 3 bases at J, with 13 bases between. This CDR3 has 16 residues. CDR1 SGHTS and CDR2 YDEGEE come from the germline V gene. Drawing the rest from reference TRBV5-8 and TRBJ1-5, the complete variable domain is EAGVTQSPTHLIKTRGQQATLRCSPISGHTSVYWYQQALGLGLQFLLWYDEGEERNRGNFPPRFSGRQFPNYSSELNVNALELEDSALYLCASSLASPGNNQPQHFGDGTRLSIL.

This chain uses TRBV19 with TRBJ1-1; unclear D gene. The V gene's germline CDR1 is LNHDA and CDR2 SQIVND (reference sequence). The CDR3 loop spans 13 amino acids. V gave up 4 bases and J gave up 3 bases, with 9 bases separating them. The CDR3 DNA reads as TGTGCCAGTAGTAACACCAAGGACACTGAAGCTTTCTTT. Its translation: CASSNTKDTEAFF.

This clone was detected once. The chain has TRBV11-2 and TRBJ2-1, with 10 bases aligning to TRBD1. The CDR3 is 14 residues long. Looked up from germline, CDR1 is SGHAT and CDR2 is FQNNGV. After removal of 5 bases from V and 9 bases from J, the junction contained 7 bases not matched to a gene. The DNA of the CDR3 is TGTGCCAGCAGCACGGACAGGGGGTGGGGTGAGCAGTTCTTC. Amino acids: CASSTDRGWGEQFF.

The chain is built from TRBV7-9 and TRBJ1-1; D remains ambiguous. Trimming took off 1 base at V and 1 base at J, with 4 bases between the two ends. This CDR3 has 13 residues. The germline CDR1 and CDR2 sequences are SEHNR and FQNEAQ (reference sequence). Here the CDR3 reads CASSLVENTEAFF. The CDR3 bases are TGTGCCAGCAGCTTAGTTGAGAACACTGAAGCTTTCTTT.

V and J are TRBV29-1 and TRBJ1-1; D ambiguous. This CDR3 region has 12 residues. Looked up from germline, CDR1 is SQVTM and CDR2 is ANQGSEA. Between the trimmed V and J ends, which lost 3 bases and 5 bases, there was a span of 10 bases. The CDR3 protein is CSVEEGYTEAFF. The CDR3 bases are TGCAGCGTTGAGGAGGGATATACTGAAGCTTTCTTT.

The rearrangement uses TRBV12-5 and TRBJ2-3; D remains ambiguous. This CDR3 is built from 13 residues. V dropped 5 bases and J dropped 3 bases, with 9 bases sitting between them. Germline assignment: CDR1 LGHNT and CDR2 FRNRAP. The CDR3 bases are TGTGCTAGTGGTCCCCCCGGGACAGATACGCAGTATTTT. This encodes CASGPPGTDTQYF.

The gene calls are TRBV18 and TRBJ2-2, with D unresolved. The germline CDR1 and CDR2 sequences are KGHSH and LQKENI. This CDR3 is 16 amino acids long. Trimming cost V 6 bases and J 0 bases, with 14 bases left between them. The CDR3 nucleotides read TGTGCCAGCTCGCCAGAGGCTAGGGCGAACACCGGGGAGCTGTTTTTT. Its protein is CASSPEARANTGELFF.

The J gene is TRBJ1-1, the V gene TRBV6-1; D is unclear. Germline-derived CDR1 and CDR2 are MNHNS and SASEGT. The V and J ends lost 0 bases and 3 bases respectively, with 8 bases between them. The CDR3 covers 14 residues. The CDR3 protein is CASSEALGYTEAFF. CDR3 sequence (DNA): TGTGCCAGCAGTGAAGCGCTGGGGTACACTGAAGCTTTCTTT.

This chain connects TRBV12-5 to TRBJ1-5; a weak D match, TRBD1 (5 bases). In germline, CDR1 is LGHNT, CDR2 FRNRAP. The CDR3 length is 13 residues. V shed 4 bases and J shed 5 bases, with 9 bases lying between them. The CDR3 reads CASGSPGDQPQHF. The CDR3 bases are TGTGCTAGTGGTTCCCCGGGGGATCAGCCCCAGCATTTT.

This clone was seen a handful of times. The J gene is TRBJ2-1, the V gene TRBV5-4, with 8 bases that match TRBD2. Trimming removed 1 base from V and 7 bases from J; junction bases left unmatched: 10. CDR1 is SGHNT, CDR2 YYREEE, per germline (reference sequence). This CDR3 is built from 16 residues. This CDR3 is CASSLIGGGEENEQFF. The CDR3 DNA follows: TGTGCCAGCAGCTTGATCGGGGGGGGCGAAGAAAATGAGCAGTTCTTC. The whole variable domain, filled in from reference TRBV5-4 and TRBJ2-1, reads ETGVTQSPTHLIKTRGQQVTLRCSSQSGHNTVSWYQQALGQGPQFIFQYYREEENGRGNFPPRFSGLQFPNYSSELNVNALELDDSALYLCASSLIGGGEENEQFFGPGTRLTVL.

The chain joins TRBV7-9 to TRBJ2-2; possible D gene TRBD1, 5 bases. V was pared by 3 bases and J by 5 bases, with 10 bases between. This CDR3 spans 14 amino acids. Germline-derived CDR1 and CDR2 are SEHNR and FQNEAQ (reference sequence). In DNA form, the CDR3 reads TGTGCCAGCAGCTTGGGGCCTTTAACCGGGGAGCTGTTTTTT. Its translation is CASSLGPLTGELFF.

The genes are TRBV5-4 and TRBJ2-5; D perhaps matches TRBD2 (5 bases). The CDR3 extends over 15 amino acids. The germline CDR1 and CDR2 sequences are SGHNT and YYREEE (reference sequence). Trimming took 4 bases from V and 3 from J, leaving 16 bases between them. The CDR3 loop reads CASSPSTGEKETQYF. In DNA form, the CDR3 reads TGTGCCAGCAGCCCATCTACCGGGGAAAAAGAGACCCAGTACTTC.

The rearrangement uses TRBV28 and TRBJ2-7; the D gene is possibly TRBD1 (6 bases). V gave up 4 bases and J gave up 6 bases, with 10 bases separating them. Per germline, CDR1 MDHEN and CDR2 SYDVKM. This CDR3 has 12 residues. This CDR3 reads CASSSQGFEQYV. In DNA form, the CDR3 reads TGTGCCAGCAGTTCACAGGGCTTCGAGCAGTACGTC.

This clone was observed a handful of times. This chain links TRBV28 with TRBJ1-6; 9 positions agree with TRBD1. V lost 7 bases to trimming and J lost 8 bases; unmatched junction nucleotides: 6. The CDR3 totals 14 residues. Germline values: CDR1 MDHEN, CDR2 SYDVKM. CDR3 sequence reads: CASTRQGGYSPLHF. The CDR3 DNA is TGTGCCAGCACCCGACAGGGGGGATATTCACCCCTCCACTTT. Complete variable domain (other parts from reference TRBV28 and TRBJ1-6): DVKVTQSSRYLVKRTGEKVFLECVQDMDHENMFWYRQDPGLGLRLIYFSYDVKMKEKGDIPEGYSVSREKKERFSLILESASTNQTSMYLCASTRQGGYSPLHFGNGTRLTVT.